Listed here are 27 T cell receptor beta chains from one sample, sequenced in a study of cytomegalovirus exposure and HLA in healthy donors. Use of 60 Vbeta and 13 Jbeta primers characterized the PCR. Method: immunoSEQ multiplex PCR; TCRdb's copy keeps in-frame clones and lacks some. Seen here are approximately 140,000 clones, over 60% observed once, and the top ten hold 2.9%. The sample comprised PBMCs. The receptors come from a human donor in good health.

V and J are TRBV2 and TRBJ1-1; 8 nucleotides agree with TRBD1. This CDR3 contains 15 residues. Per germline, CDR1 SNHLY and CDR2 FYNNEI. The ends lost 6 bases at V and 3 bases at J; junction bases unmatched: 9. For the CDR3, the DNA is TGTGCCAGCAGCAGCCCCAGGGGGCGGTACACTGAAGCTTTCTTT. As protein: CASSSPRGRYTEAFF.

This sequence joins TRBV27 and TRBJ1-1, with D perhaps matching TRBD1 (5 bases). Looked up from germline, CDR1 is MNHEY and CDR2 is SMNVEV (reference sequence). The length of the CDR3 is 17 residues. V lost 3 bases to trimming and J lost 5 bases, with 22 bases between them. The CDR3 DNA reads as TGTGCCAGCAGTTTCTCTCGTCAGGGACTGTACAAGACTGAAGCTTTCTTT. This sequence encodes CASSFSRQGLYKTEAFF.

This clone appeared a few times. The rearrangement uses TRBV7-9 and TRBJ2-1, with D tentatively TRBD2 (5 bases). V lost 5 bases and J 4 bases, leaving 15 bases between the germline ends. Germline CDR1 is SEHNR and CDR2 is FQNEAQ (reference sequence). The CDR3 is 15 residues long. Written as DNA, the CDR3 is TGTGCCAGCAGCCAGATTTTCCCGGGATACAATGAGCAGTTCTTC. This sequence encodes CASSQIFPGYNEQFF.

This sequence joins TRBV7-9 and TRBJ1-2; no firm D call. This CDR3 region has 11 residues. Germline V gene data show CDR1 as SEHNR and CDR2 as FQNEAQ (reference sequence). Trimming removed 1 base at V and 7 bases at J, with 4 bases between. The chain's CDR3 is CASSLGGGYTF. CDR3 DNA sequence: TGTGCCAGCAGCTTAGGCGGTGGCTACACCTTC.

This clone was seen more than once but under ten times. The chain couples TRBV28 to TRBJ1-2; D possibly corresponds to TRBD1 (5 bases). The CDR3 totals 15 residues. Deletions cut 5 bases from V and 8 bases from J, with 21 bases between. The germline V gene has CDR1 MDHEN and CDR2 SYDVKM. The CDR3 DNA reads as TGTGCCAGCAGTCCCCCAACGGGGGGGGGAGGGGGCTACACCTTC. Its protein product is CASSPPTGGGGGYTF.

This rearrangement joins TRBV9 to TRBJ1-2; perhaps TRBD1 as D (6 bases). V shed 4 bases and J shed 8 bases, with 18 bases lying between them. Germline V gene lookup returns CDR1 SGDLS and CDR2 YYNGEE. The CDR3 covers 14 residues. CDR3 region: CASSPTGNALGYTF. CDR3 bases: TGTGCCAGCAGCCCCACAGGGAACGCTCTGGGCTACACCTTC.

V usage is TRBV18 and J usage is TRBJ2-6; D is undetermined. This CDR3 has 16 residues. Germline V CDR1 and CDR2: KGHSH, LQKENI. Trimming took off 0 bases at V and 0 bases at J, with 6 bases between the two ends. The chain's CDR3 is CASSPPSISGANVLTF. As DNA, the CDR3 is TGTGCCAGCTCACCACCGTCTATCTCTGGGGCCAACGTCCTGACTTTC.

The chain is built from TRBV27 and TRBJ1-3; D is ambiguous. Germline assignment: CDR1 MNHEY and CDR2 SMNVEV (reference sequence). V was clipped by 7 bases and J by 6 bases, with 10 bases between them. The CDR3 length is 12 residues. The CDR3 region has the DNA TGTGCCAGCATAAGTCGAGAAAACACCATATATTTT. Translating it yields CASISRENTIYF.

The V call is TRBV19, the J call TRBJ2-5; D is undetermined. Germline-derived CDR1 and CDR2 are LNHDA and SQIVND (reference sequence). V lost 5 bases and J lost 0, with 13 bases in between. The CDR3 covers 15 residues. This chain's CDR3 is CASSLLRQDQETQYF. CDR3 coding DNA: TGTGCCAGTAGTTTACTTAGGCAGGACCAAGAGACCCAGTACTTC.

In its sample, this clone was seen a few times. The rearrangement links TRBV14 to TRBJ1-6, with D perhaps matching TRBD1 (5 bases). Trimming pared 4 bases from V and 7 bases from J, leaving 17 bases between. The CDR3 has 16 residues. Germline lookup yields CDR1 SGHDN and CDR2 FVKESK. The CDR3 is CASSPRPAGINSPLHF. The CDR3 DNA reads TGTGCCAGCAGCCCCCGTCCGGCAGGGATCAATTCACCCCTCCACTTT.

This clone has only a few counts. The rearrangement uses TRBV27 and TRBJ2-7, with 10 bases fitting TRBD1. This CDR3 contains 14 residues. The germline gives CDR1 MNHEY, CDR2 SMNVEV (reference sequence). J lost 6 bases, V lost 3 bases, and 5 bases had no gene match. The CDR3 spells CASSFGTGVGEQYF. CDR3 coding DNA: TGTGCCAGCAGTTTCGGGACAGGGGTAGGCGAGCAGTACTTC.

The chain has TRBV6-1 and TRBJ2-1; 9 bases match TRBD2. The CDR3 is 13 amino acids. After removal of 8 bases from V and 14 bases from J, the junction contained 13 bases not matched to a gene. The germline CDR1 and CDR2 sequences are MNHNS and SASEGT. The CDR3 region is CASAGGPRQSEFF. The DNA of the CDR3 is TGTGCCAGCGCGGGAGGGCCAAGGCAGTCGGAGTTCTTC.

This rearrangement joins TRBV7-8 to TRBJ2-7, with 9 bases aligning to TRBD1. There are 15 residues in the CDR3. Germline CDR1 is SGHVS and CDR2 is FQNEAQ. The V gene end was trimmed by 5 bases and the J gene end by 6 bases; junction bases not matched to a gene: 11. CDR3 in DNA: TGTGCCAGCAGCCGAACCGGGACAGGGTGGGCCGAGCAGTACTTC. It yields the protein CASSRTGTGWAEQYF.

The chain joins TRBV19 to TRBJ1-3; D is undetermined. V lost 7 bases to trimming and J lost 2 bases, with 9 bases between them. The CDR3 loop spans 13 amino acids. CDR1 is LNHDA, CDR2 SQIVND, per germline (reference sequence). DNA for the CDR3: TGTGCCAGTATAAACACAGCTGGAAACACCATATATTTT. Its translation is CASINTAGNTIYF.

The chain recombines TRBV5-6 with TRBJ2-3; D is possibly TRBD2 (5 bases). V was trimmed by 4 bases and J by 2 bases, leaving 20 bases between them. Germline lookup yields CDR1 SGHDT and CDR2 YYEEEE. The CDR3 is 17 amino acids. The chain's CDR3 is CASSPRAVREYTDTQYF. The CDR3 DNA follows: TGTGCCAGCAGCCCTAGGGCCGTCCGGGAATACACAGATACGCAGTATTTT.

V usage is TRBV27 and J usage is TRBJ1-4; possible D gene TRBD1, 5 bases. Trimming left V 1 base short and J 8 bases short, with 11 bases between. Per the germline V gene, CDR1 is MNHEY and CDR2 is SMNVEV (reference sequence). CDR3 length equals 14 residues. The CDR3 coding sequence is TGTGCCAGCAGTTTATTGGGCTGGGGCGAAAAACTGTTTTTT. It is translated as CASSLLGWGEKLFF.

This clone was recorded only once. The chain has TRBV7-9 and TRBJ2-2; 10 bases align to TRBD1. Germline-derived CDR1 and CDR2 are SEHNR and FQNEAQ (reference sequence). The CDR3 runs 17 residues. The V segment lost 5 bases and the J segment 6 bases; nucleotides outside the gene matches: 12. The CDR3 bases are TGTGCCAGCAGCGACAAACTGGGACAGGGGATCCCCGGGGAGCTGTTTTTT. Amino acids: CASSDKLGQGIPGELFF.

This clone appeared once. This chain joins TRBV19 and TRBJ1-6; 9 nucleotides agree with TRBD1. With V trimmed by 6 bases and J by 7 bases, 10 bases remained unmatched. Germline CDR1 and CDR2: LNHDA and SQIVND (reference sequence). This CDR3 has 16 residues. The CDR3 DNA follows: TGTGCCAGTAGCAATGGACAGGGGAGAGGGAATTCACCCCTCCACTTT. Amino acids: CASSNGQGRGNSPLHF.

The sample holds one count of this clone. The J gene is TRBJ2-3, the V gene TRBV27; TRBD1 aligns across 7 bases. The CDR3 runs 16 residues. Germline loops: CDR1 MNHEY, CDR2 SMNVEV (reference sequence). V gave up 6 bases and J gave up 10 bases; unmatched junction bases: 19. The CDR3 loop is CASRRWTQRQGEAQYF. The CDR3 region has the DNA TGTGCCAGCAGGCGCTGGACACAGCGACAGGGCGAAGCGCAGTATTTT.

V usage is TRBV2 and J usage is TRBJ1-6; TRBD1 is a possible D gene (6 bases). Germline CDR1 SNHLY, CDR2 FYNNEI. Trimming took 4 bases from V and 10 from J, leaving 20 bases between them. There are 16 residues in the CDR3. CDR3 in DNA: TGTGCCAGCAGTGGCCCGGCAGGGGAAAGAAGATCACCCCTCCACTTT. Protein: CASSGPAGERRSPLHF. The whole variable domain, remainder taken from reference TRBV2 and TRBJ1-6, is EPEVTQTPSHQVTQMGQEVILRCVPISNHLYFYWYRQILGQKVEFLVSFYNNEISEKSEIFDDQFSVERPDGSNFTLKIRSTKLEDSAMYFCASSGPAGERRSPLHFGNGTRLTVT.

There are a few counts of this clone. V and J are TRBV7-2 and TRBJ2-3, with 9 bases matching TRBD1. Germline CDR1 SGHTA, CDR2 FQGNSA. CDR3 length: 18 amino acids. The junction had 9 bases not matched to a gene; V was cut back by 0 bases and J by 2 bases. The CDR3 spells CASSLAPPGTGYTDTQYF. As DNA, the CDR3 is TGTGCCAGCAGCTTAGCCCCACCCGGGACAGGGTACACAGATACGCAGTATTTT.

This rearrangement joins TRBV7-2 to TRBJ1-5; tentative D call: TRBD1 (6 bases). In germline, CDR1 is SGHTA, CDR2 FQGNSA. Trimming cost V 3 bases and J 6 bases, with 21 bases left between them. This CDR3 has 17 residues. CDR3 in amino acids: CASSFEIQGATVQPQHF. CDR3 nucleotide sequence: TGTGCCAGCAGCTTCGAGATACAGGGTGCCACGGTTCAGCCCCAGCATTTT.

The chain uses TRBV28 and TRBJ2-7, with 8 bases lining up with TRBD1. Germline values: CDR1 MDHEN, CDR2 SYDVKM. Trimming at V came to 6 bases and at J to 5 bases, leaving 9 bases not matched to a gene. This CDR3 has 14 amino acids. Here the CDR3 reads CASRKEDRGHEQYF. The CDR3 DNA is TGTGCCAGCAGGAAAGAAGACAGGGGCCACGAGCAGTACTTC.

The V call is TRBV19, the J call TRBJ1-3, with D tentatively TRBD1 (6 bases). Germline CDR1 is LNHDA and CDR2 is SQIVND (reference sequence). The CDR3 sequence is 15 residues long. Trimming took 4 bases from V and 4 from J, leaving 14 bases between them. The CDR3 sequence is CASSTLQGIGNTIYF. CDR3 in DNA: TGTGCCAGTAGTACCTTACAGGGCATCGGAAACACCATATATTTT.

The gene calls are TRBV27 and TRBJ1-1; possible D gene TRBD1, 5 bases. Germline lookup yields CDR1 MNHEY and CDR2 SMNVEV (reference sequence). This CDR3 comprises 14 residues. V lost 6 bases and J 1 base, leaving 12 bases between the germline ends. CDR3 region: CASRRGGGNTEAFF. The CDR3 DNA follows: TGTGCCAGCAGACGTGGGGGAGGGAACACTGAAGCTTTCTTT.

The rearrangement uses TRBV21-1 and TRBJ2-1; the table gives TRBD1 as D, unverified against the DNA. TRBV21-1 is reported as a pseudogene. The CDR3 is 24 amino acids. In nucleotides, the CDR3 is TGTGCCAGCAGCAGGTCCCCGGCCCGCATAAAAGGGACAGGGGGACCTAGGACCTACAATGAGCAGTTCTTC. Translating gives CASSRSPARIKGTGGPRTYNEQFF.

In DNA form, the CDR3 reads TGTGCCAGCAGTGAAATCAGGGGCGACGAGCAGTACTTC. It is translated as CASSEIRGDEQYF. The chain carries TRBV6-1 and TRBJ2-7, with a possible D match to TRBD1 (6 bases). The germline V gene encodes CDR1 MNHNS and CDR2 SASEGT. V was shortened by 2 bases and J by 5 bases, with 10 bases between the two germline ends. The CDR3 has 13 residues.